This TCR beta chain came from a study of cytomegalovirus exposure and HLA in healthy donors. CDR1 SQVTM and CDR2 ANQGSEA come from the germline V gene. V dropped 7 bases and J dropped 4 bases, with 7 bases sitting between them. This CDR3 is built from 11 residues. Use of 60 Vbeta and 13 Jbeta primers characterized the PCR. The method was immunoSEQ multiplex PCR; TCRdb's version includes in-frame clones alone and lacks a portion of them. The table has about 83,000 clones, around 81% seen once; the top ten hold approximately 1.9%. The V call is TRBV29-1, the J call TRBJ2-2; a weak D match, TRBD1 (5 bases). The source is a woman aged 30 to 39 in good health and CMV-seronegative. Source material: PBMCs. The CDR3 nucleotides are TGCAGCGCCAGGGTCACCGGGGAGCTGTTTTTT. It codes for CSARVTGELFF.